The clone carrying this T cell receptor (beta chain) was detected ten times or more. Antigen unknown. This sample stems from a study of T cells in Graves' hyperthyroidism and ophthalmopathy. Study-wide findings and caveats: Most expanded thyroid clonotypes above 0.001 also appeared in blood.

If no ophthalmopathy progression occurred within 18 months, Graves' hyperthyroidism was stable. For the diagnoses, clinical symptoms, serum thyroxine and TRAb, thyroid ultrasound and orbital computed tomography were used. TCR beta CDR3 sequences were amplified from RNA transcripts. Using the HTBI primer set, a first-round RT-PCR was run on the TCR CDR3. TCRdb passed the multiplex PCR reads through MiXCR, listing each CDR3 protein once. The table has 250,000 to 300,000 distinct CDR3 sequences, roughly 13% seen once. Input material: blood. The receptor comes from a woman aged 40 to 50 with Graves' hyperthyroidism.

The CDR3 spells CASSPDRAIQGEQFF. The CDR3 bases are TGCGCCAGCAGCCCGGACAGGGCCATACAGGGTGAGCAGTTCTTC. The rearrangement uses TRBV5-1 and TRBJ2-1; 8 nucleotides align to TRBD1. This CDR3 is 15 amino acids long. Germline CDR1 and CDR2: SGHRS and YFSETQ. The V and J ends lost 4 bases and 9 bases, in that order; junction bases with no gene match: 12.